This record looks at one T cell receptor beta chain sequence and its context. Its binding antigen is unknown. No much larger clone exists at a distance of one base, and base qualities are not known. V drops 6 bases and J drops 1 base, leaving 20 bases in between. CDR1 SGHKS and CDR2 YYEKEE are derived from the germline V gene (reference sequence). Including the terminal cysteine and phenylalanine, the CDR3 comprises 16 residues. Only the CDR3 part of the read is kept: 48 bases, read in frame from the first base. The sample originates from a study of T cell repertoires in cytomegalovirus infection (dated by TCRdb to about 2019). A note on the overall study: Alongside well-studied HLA-B-restricted epitopes, the peptide stimulations were aimed at recently identified HLA-C-restricted CMV epitopes, whose presentation resists viral immunomodulation. Because public TCR beta signatures pointed to carriage of CMV infection together with the matching HLA type, the HLA type of each donor mattered for the analysis. Study-wide conclusions, independent of this receptor: In both this cohort and an independent cohort of approximately 350 donors, the cumulative frequency of public TCR beta family members distinguished carriers of CMV infection plus the relevant HLA type. The ex vivo response was dominated by HLA-C-restricted CMV-specific TCR beta clonotypes, which also provided the single most frequent clonotype in two of eight donors.

Sample treatment or condition, as interpreted from the label and publication: in vitro stimulation with specific CMV peptide epitopes to enrich CMV-specific T cells. The instrument given in TCRdb is Illumina HiSeq 1500. TCRdb trimmed public reads at Q25 via fastp, called clones via MiXCR and kept in-frame beta chains. Under each unique CDR3 protein, matching rows form one entry showing the most common genes and DNA. Across this sample there are 150,000 to 200,000 distinct CDR3 sequences, with approximately 21% seen only once. Together, the top ten hold about 25% of the sample. This clonotype was sampled from a human donor in good health (CMV status not recorded). Some clones in this sample may be carry-over from other donors' samples. The sequences come from CD8+ T cells from cultured PBMCs, collected from culture after CMV antigen stimulation. The chain uses TRBV5-5 and TRBJ2-7; the D region is possibly TRBD1 or TRBD2, each matching across 5 bases. The sequenced DNA: TGTGCCAGCACCGCCAAATCACCGGGGCTATCCTACGAGCAGTACTTC. Translated, this gives CASTAKSPGLSYEQYF.